Sequencing of this T cell receptor (beta chain) was carried out in a study of blood T cell repertoires in COVID-19. On the study more broadly: Both acute and convalescent COVID-19 samples were obtained from the United States, Italy and Spain.

In germline, CDR1 is LNHDA, CDR2 SQIVND (reference sequence). V dropped 4 bases and J dropped 7; count of bases not matched to a gene: 6. There are 15 residues in the CDR3. Participant reports of clinical history set cohort assignment. Before being deemed recovered, Cohort 3 donors had two negative PCRs, clearance, or symptom resolution. The repertoire was sequenced with immunoSEQ multiplex PCR; TCRdb's copy has only in-frame clones and lacks some. The sample lists about 250,000 clones, about nine tenths occurring once. The clonotype comes from a man aged 40-49 years who had recovered from COVID-19. The sample consisted of PBMCs or T cells enriched from blood (not recorded which). V and J are TRBV19 and TRBJ2-1; TRBD2 agrees at 11 bases. The CDR3 loop reads CASSRAGLAENEQFF. The CDR3 bases are TGTGCCAGTAGTAGGGCGGGACTAGCGGAGAATGAGCAGTTCTTC.